Below, 14 T cell receptor beta chains from the same sample are listed, as sequenced in a study of T cells after yellow fever vaccination. TCRdb called the 5' RACE reads again in MiXCR, with one record for every CDR3 protein. The profile shows 45,000 to 65,000 distinct CDR3 sequences, 6.6% of them singletons. The sequencing used CD8+ T cells not binding an NS4B(214-222) dextramer, sorted from PBMCs, collected roughly 46 days after the first yellow fever vaccination. The origin of the receptors is a man younger than 35 who received the YFV17D yellow fever vaccine.

The chain joins TRBV13 to TRBJ2-5; 9 bases agree with TRBD1. The CDR3 runs to 15 residues. Per germline, CDR1 PRHDT and CDR2 FYEKMQ (reference sequence). Unmatched junction bases numbered 5, after V lost 5 bases and J lost 1 base. CDR3 in amino acids: CASSDQTGGQETQYF. CDR3 nucleotide sequence: TGTGCCAGCAGCGACCAGACAGGGGGCCAAGAGACCCAGTACTTC.

This clonotype has a handful of counts. The genes are TRBV6-2 or TRBV6-3 and TRBJ1-5, with TRBD1 matching over 8 bases. The CDR3 totals 13 residues. Losses at the gene ends were 5 bases for V and 9 bases for J; bases not matched to a gene: 6. Germline CDR1 reads MNHEY; CDR2 reads SVGEGT. The CDR3 spells CASSRGQGPPQHF. The CDR3 nucleotides read TGTGCCAGCAGTCGAGGACAGGGACCGCCCCAGCATTTT.

V gene TRBV5-5 combines with J gene TRBJ2-7; possibly TRBD1 or TRBD2 for D (5 bases each). CDR3 length: 14 residues. Trimming shortened V by 1 base and J by 2 bases, and 10 bases separated the two germline ends. Germline CDR1 SGHKS, CDR2 YYEKEE (reference sequence). The CDR3 loop reads CASSLRDVTYEQYV. The CDR3 DNA follows: TGTGCCAGCAGCTTGAGGGACGTAACCTACGAGCAGTACGTC.

This clonotype showed up many times. The chain recombines TRBV29-1 with TRBJ2-7; D is undetermined. Germline V gives CDR1 SQVTM, CDR2 ANQGSEA. This CDR3 spans 11 amino acids. Trimming shortened V by 4 bases and J by 6 bases, and 10 bases separated the two germline ends. The CDR3 DNA reads TGCAGCGTTGTTGGTGGAAGCGAGCAGTACTTC. Translating it yields CSVVGGSEQYF.

This clonotype came up many times. V and J are TRBV20-1 and TRBJ2-2; D possibly corresponds to TRBD2 (5 bases). CDR1 and CDR2 from the germline V gene are DFQATT and SNEGSKA (reference sequence). The CDR3 contains 15 residues. Trimming removed 0 bases at V and 0 bases at J, with 8 bases between. The CDR3 DNA is TGCAGTGCTAGAGAAGAGGGAACGAACACCGGGGAGCTGTTTTTT. Protein product: CSAREEGTNTGELFF.

The chain uses TRBV14 and TRBJ2-5; no definite D call. This CDR3 spans 12 amino acids. Trimming stripped 4 bases from V and 7 bases from J, with 10 bases between. Germline CDR1 is SGHDN and CDR2 is FVKESK. The CDR3 protein is CASSPRSRTQYF. Written as DNA, the CDR3 is TGTGCCAGCAGCCCCAGATCTCGGACCCAGTACTTC.

V and J are TRBV5-6 and TRBJ2-5; D not resolved. The V end lost 2 bases, the J end lost 2 bases, and 10 bases lay between the germline ends. Germline CDR1 reads SGHDT; CDR2 reads YYEEEE. This CDR3 region has 14 residues. Here the CDR3 reads CASSFFWGQETQYF. CDR3 nucleotides: TGTGCCAGCAGCTTCTTCTGGGGTCAAGAGACCCAGTACTTC.

This clonotype was picked up many times. This chain connects TRBV29-1 to TRBJ2-7, with D possibly being TRBD1 (5 bases). Germline V gene sequence: CDR1 SQVTM, CDR2 ANQGSEA. Trimming stripped 0 bases from V and 3 bases from J, with 12 bases between. CDR3 length: 14 amino acids. CDR3 sequence reads: CSVEDRKRGYEQYF. In DNA, the CDR3 is TGCAGCGTTGAAGATCGGAAAAGGGGCTACGAGCAGTACTTC.

There are many counts of this clonotype. The V call is TRBV5-4, the J call TRBJ2-2; TRBD2 agrees at 14 bases. CDR1 and CDR2 (germline): SGHNT, YYREEE (reference sequence). The CDR3 sequence is 19 residues long. The trim removed 3 bases at V and 3 bases at J, leaving 10 bases unmatched. Here the CDR3 DNA reads TGTGCCAGCAGCTCCCCACGACTAGCGGGGGGGCCTGACACCGGGGAGCTGTTTTTT. Translated, it gives CASSSPRLAGGPDTGELFF.

This clonotype was counted ten times or more. The chain has TRBV12-3 or TRBV12-4 and TRBJ2-3; D may be TRBD2 (6 bases). V was trimmed by 3 bases and J by 5 bases, leaving 12 bases between them. The CDR3 loop spans 14 amino acids. CDR3 protein: CASSFGGEEDTQYF. The DNA for the CDR3 is TGTGCCAGCAGTTTTGGAGGGGAGGAAGATACGCAGTATTTT.

Details on this clonotype: Possible read error: a much larger clone is one base away. The chain has TRBV29-1 and TRBJ2-5; 11 bases align to TRBD2. CDR1 is SQVTM, CDR2 ANQGSEA, per germline. Trimming cost V 7 bases and J 1 base; bases outside gene matches: 5. The CDR3 covers 14 residues. This CDR3 is CSGRLAGRQETQYF. For the CDR3, the DNA is TGCAGCGGGCGACTAGCGGGGCGCCAAGAGACCCAGTACTTC. The full variable domain, completed using reference TRBV29-1 and TRBJ2-5, is SAVISQKPSRDICQRGTSLTIQCQVDSQVTMMFWYRQQPGQSLTLIATANQGSEATYESGFVIDKFPISRPNLTFSTLTVSNMSPEDSSIYLCSGRLAGRQETQYFGPGTRLLVL.

A few counts support this clonotype. The genes are TRBV7-3 and TRBJ1-6, with D possibly matching TRBD1 (5 bases). The V end lost 1 base, the J end lost 1 base, and 14 bases lay between the germline ends. Germline CDR1 SGHTA, CDR2 FQGTGA. The CDR3 runs 18 residues. The DNA for the CDR3 is TGTGCCAGCAGCTTAATTGTGGAGGGACCGTCCTATAATTCACCCCTCCACTTT. The encoded protein is CASSLIVEGPSYNSPLHF. Based on the CDR3 plus reference TRBV7-3 and TRBJ1-6, the full variable domain is GAGVSQTPSNKVTEKGKYVELRCDPISGHTALYWYRQSLGQGPEFLIYFQGTGAADDSGLPNDRFFAVRPEGSVSTLKIQRTERGDSAVYLCASSLIVEGPSYNSPLHFGNGTRLTVT.

This sequence joins TRBV27 and TRBJ2-1; maybe TRBD2 (6 bases). Germline lookup yields CDR1 MNHEY and CDR2 SMNVEV (reference sequence). This CDR3 is 17 amino acids long. Trimming removed 2 bases at V and 0 bases at J, with 14 bases between. The CDR3 loop reads CASSLMGLPTSYNEQFF. In DNA, the CDR3 is TGTGCCAGCAGTTTAATGGGACTGCCTACCTCCTACAATGAGCAGTTCTTC.

This chain connects TRBV6-5 to TRBJ1-2; D unclear. The CDR3 contains 14 residues. CDR1 is MNHEY, CDR2 SVGAGI, per germline. V shed 0 bases and J shed 3 bases, with 8 bases lying between them. CDR3 bases: TGTGCCAGCAGTTACTCGAGGACGGACTATGGCTACACCTTC. Its translation: CASSYSRTDYGYTF.